The entry below describes one T cell receptor (beta chain). What it recognizes is unknown. This entry comes from a study of cytomegalovirus exposure and HLA in healthy donors. Study results and caveats: In an earlier analysis, productive rearrangement rates for most beta V segments clustered near 87% or 30%. According to reports, the classifier identified cytomegalovirus status with high specificity and sensitivity.

CDR3 length: 15 amino acids. Trimming removed 4 bases at V and 1 base at J, with 13 bases between. Germline V gene sequence: CDR1 LNHDA, CDR2 SQIVND (reference sequence). PCR was performed using 60 Vbeta and 13 Jbeta primers. Sequencing used immunoSEQ multiplex PCR; TCRdb keeps in-frame clones, though not all of them. There are about 240,000 clones in the sample; 81% occur only once, and around 8% lies in the top ten. The gene calls are TRBV19 and TRBJ1-1; the D gene is possibly TRBD1 (5 bases). Sequenced sample: PBMCs. The clonotype originates from a woman aged 55-69 years in good health and CMV-seropositive. The CDR3 is CASSTSGSGNTEAFF. The CDR3 region has the DNA TGTGCCAGTAGTACTTCAGGGTCTGGGAACACTGAAGCTTTCTTT.